Each of the 17 T cell receptor beta chains below was sequenced from the same sample in a study of OX40 agonist ivuxolimab in advanced cancers. Only in-frame clones appear in the TCRdb table, and some are missing; sequencing was by immunoSEQ multiplex PCR. The repertoire consists of around 50,000 clones, with nearly 85% occurring once and the leading ten covering 3% to 3.5%. The specimen was CD4+ or CD8+ T cells sorted from blood, collected in a trial of the OX40 agonist ivuxolimab. These receptors were obtained from an adult with an advanced solid tumor such as melanoma, head and neck, liver or kidney cancer.

The gene calls are TRBV23-1 and TRBJ1-4; D not certain. TRBV23-1 is designated an ORF whose function remains uncertain. Trimming pared 5 bases from V and 0 bases from J, leaving 7 bases between. The CDR3 runs 14 residues. The CDR3 protein is CASSDESTNEKLFF. The CDR3 nucleotides read TGCGCCAGCAGTGATGAGTCAACTAATGAAAAACTGTTTTTT.

This rearrangement joins TRBV29-1 to TRBJ2-7; possible D gene TRBD2, 5 bases. Germline CDR1 SQVTM, CDR2 ANQGSEA. V lost 3 bases and J lost 4, with 10 bases in between. There are 12 residues in the CDR3. The CDR3 reads CSVEVSGYEQYF. The DNA of the CDR3 is TGCAGCGTTGAGGTTTCGGGGTACGAGCAGTACTTC.

The V and J genes are TRBV15 and TRBJ1-1; 7 bases map to TRBD1. Germline lookup yields CDR1 LNHNV and CDR2 YYDKDF (reference sequence). The J segment lost 11 bases and the V segment lost 0 bases, leaving 9 bases of the junction unmatched. There are 14 residues in the CDR3. For the CDR3, the DNA is TGTGCCACCAGCAGAGACAGGGGGAACAGTAATGCTTTCTTT. Protein: CATSRDRGNSNAFF.

This chain connects TRBV6-5 to TRBJ1-2; D is ambiguous. Trimming pared 4 bases from V and 2 bases from J, leaving 5 bases between. Looked up from germline, CDR1 is MNHEY and CDR2 is SVGAGI. There are 12 residues in the CDR3. The CDR3 sequence is CASSFSNYGYTF. For the CDR3, the DNA is TGTGCCAGCAGTTTCAGCAACTATGGCTACACCTTC.

The gene calls are TRBV7-3 and TRBJ2-1; D is possibly TRBD1 (6 bases). CDR3 length: 16 amino acids. V was trimmed by 5 bases and J by 1 base, leaving 15 bases between them. The germline CDR1 and CDR2 sequences are SGHTA and FQGTGA. The CDR3 nucleotides read TGTGCCAGCAGCCCATCGACAGGCTCGTCCTACAATGAGCAGTTCTTC. This encodes CASSPSTGSSYNEQFF.

The chain is built from TRBV29-1 and TRBJ1-5; TRBD1 is a possible D gene (6 bases). V was cut by 4 bases and J by 7 bases, with 14 bases left in between. The CDR3 is 13 amino acids. Germline V gene data show CDR1 as SQVTM and CDR2 as ANQGSEA. The CDR3 DNA reads as TGCAGCGTTGGACCGGGGGCGGGGCAGCCCCAGCATTTT. Protein product: CSVGPGAGQPQHF.

V is TRBV6-1 and J is TRBJ2-7, with 8 bases that match TRBD2. V lost 3 bases, J lost 5 bases, and 9 bases stayed unmatched. Germline CDR1 and CDR2: MNHNS and SASEGT. This CDR3 is built from 15 residues. CDR3 in amino acids: CASSDARAGVHEQYF. The CDR3 DNA is TGTGCCAGCAGTGATGCAAGAGCGGGAGTTCACGAGCAGTACTTC.

J is TRBJ2-2 and V is TRBV19, with a possible D match to TRBD1 (6 bases). The CDR3 has 15 residues. V gave up 3 bases and J gave up 1 base, with 9 bases separating them. Germline values: CDR1 LNHDA, CDR2 SQIVND (reference sequence). The CDR3: CASSIDRRNTGELFF. For the CDR3, the DNA is TGTGCCAGTAGTATCGACAGGAGGAACACCGGGGAGCTGTTTTTT.

V gene TRBV19 combines with J gene TRBJ1-1; unclear D gene. Germline-derived CDR1 and CDR2 are LNHDA and SQIVND (reference sequence). V lost 1 base and J lost 0, with 9 bases in between. The CDR3 has 15 residues. The CDR3 here is CASSIGASMNTEAFF. The CDR3 coding sequence is TGTGCCAGTAGTATAGGGGCCTCCATGAACACTGAAGCTTTCTTT.

The J gene is TRBJ2-1, the V gene TRBV30; tentatively, D is TRBD1 (6 bases). The CDR3 sequence is 13 residues long. Germline values: CDR1 GTSNPN, CDR2 SVGIG (reference sequence). The V end lost 3 bases, the J end lost 8 bases, and 14 bases lay between the germline ends. This CDR3 reads CAWSFTGKDEQFF. The DNA for the CDR3 is TGTGCCTGGAGCTTTACAGGGAAGGATGAGCAGTTCTTC. Based on the CDR3 plus reference TRBV30 and TRBJ2-1, the full variable domain is SQTIHQWPATLVQPVGSPLSLECTVEGTSNPNLYWYRQAAGRGLQLLFYSVGIGQISSEVPQNLSASRPQDRQFILSSKKLLLSDSGFYLCAWSFTGKDEQFFGPGTRLTVL.

This clone was picked up one time. The chain uses TRBV30 and TRBJ1-1; D call uncertain. CDR3 size: 13 residues. The germline CDR1 and CDR2 sequences are GTSNPN and SVGIG (reference sequence). The germline V and J ends were trimmed by 3 bases and 3 bases, with 11 bases remaining between them. CDR3 protein: CAWSRRVDTEAFF. CDR3 nucleotides: TGTGCCTGGAGCCGTCGGGTGGACACTGAAGCTTTCTTT.

Only one count was recorded for this clone. The gene calls are TRBV7-2 and TRBJ2-2; D is unresolved. From germline, CDR1 is SGHTA and CDR2 FQGNSA. The CDR3 has 14 residues. Trimming left V 3 bases short and J 7 bases short, with 12 bases between. The CDR3, as DNA: TGTGCCAGCAGCTTCGAAGGTTGGGTCGGGGAGCTGTTTTTT. Amino acids: CASSFEGWVGELFF.

This clone was seen a single time. This chain links TRBV6-1 with TRBJ1-5; unclear D gene. V lost 4 bases and J 0 bases, leaving 13 bases between the germline ends. Germline V lookup: CDR1 MNHNS, CDR2 SASEGT. This CDR3 contains 16 residues. The CDR3 coding sequence is TGTGCCAGCAGTGTGTTACAGACCCTTAGCAATCAGCCCCAGCATTTT. This translates into CASSVLQTLSNQPQHF.

This clone has only a few counts. V gene TRBV2 combines with J gene TRBJ1-2; a possible D gene is TRBD1 (5 bases). Germline V gives CDR1 SNHLY, CDR2 FYNNEI. Trimming took 4 bases from V and 6 from J, leaving 12 bases between them. The CDR3 is 13 amino acids. This CDR3 reads CASSAGTLDGYTF. CDR3 nucleotides: TGTGCCAGCAGTGCTGGGACTCTGGATGGCTACACCTTC.

This clone came up a few times. CDR3 DNA: TGTGCCAGTACCCCAGACAGGGCTAGCAATCAGCCCCAGCATTTT. Protein sequence: CASTPDRASNQPQHF. This chain connects TRBV19 to TRBJ1-5, with 7 bases lining up with TRBD1. Germline loops: CDR1 LNHDA, CDR2 SQIVND (reference sequence). The CDR3 spans 15 residues. V lost 7 bases to trimming and J lost 0 bases; unmatched junction nucleotides: 6.

Sample share makes this clone medium-sized (0.01 to 0.1%). CDR3 residues: CASSEWYDTRGSYEQYF. The CDR3 region has the DNA TGTGCCAGCAGTGAATGGTACGATACCCGGGGGTCCTACGAGCAGTACTTC. The V and J genes are TRBV6-1 and TRBJ2-7, with D maybe TRBD2 (6 bases). This CDR3 has 17 residues. Germline-derived CDR1 and CDR2 are MNHNS and SASEGT. Trimming took 2 bases from V and 1 from J, leaving 18 bases between them.

With respect to this clone: This likely came from a read error, as a far larger clone is one base away. This chain connects TRBV7-2 to TRBJ1-2, with a tentative D call TRBD1 (6 bases). With 4 bases removed from V and 8 bases from J, the gap between germline ends came to 23 bases. Germline V gene data show CDR1 as SGHTA and CDR2 as FQGNSA. CDR3 length: 16 amino acids. CDR3 in amino acids: CASSSTITAGAGGYTF. Written as DNA, the CDR3 is TGTGCCAGCAGCTCCACGATTACCGCAGGGGCGGGGGGCTACACCTTC.